This T cell receptor (beta chain) is from a study of T-cell reconstitution after alpha-beta-depleted transplantation in children. Study-wide results and caveats: T-cell numbers and diversity one year post-transplant derived largely from freshly generated T cells. The origin of alpha-beta T cells about two months after transplant was reportedly several hundred expanded graft clones.

Library preparation (for TCRbeta) was performed with unique molecular identifiers. TCRdb reprocessed the PCR reads with MiXCR, giving one entry per CDR3 protein. Of some 15,000 distinct CDR3 sequences listed, around 5% are singletons. This clonotype was seen many times. The target antigen is unknown. This specimen was PBMCs, taken before TCRalphabeta/CD19-depleted stem cell transplant. This receptor was identified in a boy aged 10-17 years with acute lymphoblastic leukemia, due to receive a stem cell transplant.

The CDR3 nucleotides are TGCGCCAGCAGCATCCCCGGGCCTAACTATGGCTACACCTTC. This gives the protein CASSIPGPNYGYTF. The chain carries TRBV5-1 and TRBJ1-2; D call uncertain. Germline assignment: CDR1 SGHRS and CDR2 YFSETQ. Deletions cut 4 bases from V and 0 bases from J, with 10 bases between. This CDR3 has 14 residues.